This T cell receptor beta chain came from a study of OX40 agonist ivuxolimab in advanced cancers. Profiling relied on immunoSEQ multiplex PCR, and the TCRdb table lists in-frame clones only, not all of them. This sample yields around 84,000 clones, of which about 94% are seen a single time; around 10% belongs to the top ten. This CDR3 has 15 amino acids. After removal of 3 bases from V and 5 bases from J, the junction contained 5 bases not matched to a gene. Per germline, CDR1 SGHNT and CDR2 YYREEE (reference sequence). This receptor was identified in an adult with an advanced solid tumor such as melanoma, head and neck, liver or kidney cancer. Sequences were derived from CD4+ or CD8+ T cells sorted from blood, sampled in a trial of the OX40 agonist ivuxolimab. The chain combines TRBV5-4 with TRBJ2-5, with 12 bases fitting TRBD1. The CDR3 sequence is CASSSGTGGVETQYF. In DNA, the CDR3 is TGTGCCAGCAGCTCCGGGACAGGGGGCGTCGAGACCCAGTACTTC.